This is a list of T cell receptor beta chains from one sample in a study of human T cells and chemical hapten exposure. One entry per CDR3 protein results from TCRdb running MiXCR on the RACE reads. The sample contains a few hundred thousand distinct CDR3 sequences, roughly 8% of which appear only once. Sequenced material: whole blood, taken in connection with sensitization to the hapten diphenylcyclopropenone (DPC). These receptors originate from a man aged 18 to 30 with alopecia areata. Some clones in this sample may be carry-over from other donors' samples. Each CDR3 is given with its conserved first and last residue. D genes are given only for firm matches. Some rows have no size entry. The others give once, few or many, or a class for an expanded clone.

j_gene	v_gene	abundance	d_gene	CDR3aa	CDR3nt
TRBJ2-5	TRBV11-2	-	TRBD2	CASSLPSGGAETQYF	TGTGCCAGCAGCTTACCTAGCGGGGGGGCGGAGACCCAGTACTTC
TRBJ1-2	TRBV27	many	-	CASSYSALYGYTF	TGTGCCAGCAGTTATTCGGCCCTCTATGGCTACACCTTC
TRBJ2-7	TRBV11-2	-	-	CASSLGRNEQYF	TGTGCCAGCAGCCTAGGACGGAACGAGCAGTACTTC
TRBJ1-5	TRBV6-1	-	-	CASSEYVYQPQHF	TGTGCCAGCAGTGAATATGTATATCAGCCCCAGCATTTT
TRBJ1-2	TRBV20-1	many	-	CSATPGYNYGYTF	TGCAGTGCTACACCGGGTTACAACTATGGCTACACCTTC
TRBJ2-5	TRBV27	many	-	CATRIYRERAETQYF	TGTGCCACCAGGATATACAGGGAAAGGGCGGAGACCCAGTACTTC
TRBJ2-5	TRBV3-1	-	-	CASSHIGLQETQYF	TGTGCCAGCAGCCACATCGGCCTCCAAGAGACCCAGTACTTC
TRBJ2-5	TRBV20-1	few	-	CSAFLLTPQETQYF	TGCAGTGCGTTCCTCCTGACACCTCAAGAGACCCAGTACTTC
TRBJ1-2	TRBV29-1	-	-	CSVGQFNYGYTF	TGCAGCGTTGGACAGTTTAACTATGGCTACACCTTC
TRBJ2-2	TRBV11-3	-	-	CASSSSHRAANTGELFF	TGTGCCAGCAGCTCCTCCCACAGGGCCGCGAACACCGGGGAGCTGTTTTTT
TRBJ2-3	TRBV20-1	few	-	CSARRDSQTDTQYF	TGCAGTGCGCGCAGGGACTCACAGACAGATACGCAGTATTTT
TRBJ1-2	TRBV28	many	TRBD1	CASSFRDRHYGYTF	TGTGCCAGCAGTTTCAGGGACAGGCACTATGGCTACACCTTC
TRBJ2-7	TRBV27	few	-	CASSSPQGREQYF	TGTGCCAGCAGTAGCCCCCAAGGACGCGAGCAGTACTTC
TRBJ2-2	TRBV20-1	-	TRBD1	CSAPTLDRHTGELFF	TGCAGTGCTCCCACCTTGGACAGGCACACCGGGGAGCTGTTTTTT
TRBJ1-5	TRBV10-3	few	TRBD1	CAISEIDRDNQPQHF	TGTGCCATCAGTGAGATTGACAGGGACAATCAGCCCCAGCATTTT
TRBJ1-1	TRBV6-2/TRBV6-3	few	-	CASSYYRQNTEAFF	TGTGCCAGCAGTTACTATCGACAGAACACTGAAGCTTTCTTT
TRBJ1-6	TRBV7-9	-	-	CASRKDPGRMLNSPLHF	TGTGCCAGCAGGAAAGACCCGGGGCGCATGTTGAATTCACCCCTCCACTTT
TRBJ1-5	TRBV6-5	few	-	CASSLPPRDGLSNQPQHF	TGTGCCAGCAGTCTGCCCCCCCGGGACGGACTTAGCAATCAGCCCCAGCATTTT
TRBJ1-1	TRBV2	few	-	CASSFSYNTEAFF	TGTGCCAGCAGTTTCTCATATAACACTGAAGCTTTCTTT
TRBJ2-4	TRBV7-9	-	-	CASSLNTGPDIQYF	TGTGCCAGCAGCTTAAATACGGGGCCCGACATTCAGTACTTC
TRBJ1-2	TRBV21-1	-	-	CASSKRQENHYGYTF	TGTGCCAGCAGCAAAAGACAGGAGAATCACTATGGCTACACCTTC
TRBJ2-3	TRBV7-6	-	-	CASSLIGDLTDTQYF	TGTGCCAGCAGCTTAATAGGGGACCTCACAGATACGCAGTATTTT
TRBJ1-4	TRBV10-3	few	TRBD1	CAISESTGAGEKLFF	TGTGCCATCAGTGAGTCAACAGGGGCGGGGGAAAAACTGTTTTTT
TRBJ2-1	TRBV7-2	-	-	CASSPQIYNEQFF	TGTGCCAGCAGCCCTCAGATATACAATGAGCAGTTCTTC
TRBJ2-1	TRBV7-3	few	-	CASSSTDYNEQFF	TGTGCCAGCTCTAGCACCGATTACAATGAGCAGTTCTTC
TRBJ1-2	TRBV7-2	-	-	CASSLRLDRGYTF	TGTGCCAGCAGCTTAAGGCTGGACAGAGGCTACACCTTC
TRBJ2-1	TRBV20-1	few	-	CSASYGNEQFF	TGCAGTGCTAGCTATGGTAATGAGCAGTTCTTC
TRBJ2-7	TRBV4-3	few	-	CASSQDVVGTSLEQYF	TGCGCCAGCAGCCAAGATGTGGTGGGGACGTCTCTCGAGCAGTACTTC
TRBJ2-1	TRBV27	many	-	CASSPRDRRSSYNEQFF	TGTGCCAGCAGTCCGCGGGACCGGCGAAGCTCCTACAATGAGCAGTTCTTC
TRBJ2-5	TRBV19	-	-	CASRQRAGPETQYF	TGTGCCAGTAGGCAAAGGGCAGGTCCCGAGACCCAGTACTTC
TRBJ2-5	TRBV18	-	-	CASSTETETQYF	TGTGCCAGCTCGACAGAGACGGAGACCCAGTACTTC
TRBJ2-3	TRBV5-1	few	-	CASSWTLPSTDTQYF	TGCGCCAGCAGCTGGACCCTACCAAGCACAGATACGCAGTATTTT
TRBJ1-2	TRBV6-2/TRBV6-3	-	-	CASSSFRYGYTF	TGTGCCAGCAGTTCATTTCGCTATGGCTACACCTTC
TRBJ2-7	TRBV10-3	-	-	CAISAGLEGGRTYEQYF	TGTGCCATCAGTGCCGGCCTGGAAGGCGGGCGAACCTACGAGCAGTACTTC
TRBJ1-5	TRBV6-6	-	-	CASSYARRDLNQPQHF	TGTGCCAGCAGTTACGCTCGCCGGGACCTAAATCAGCCCCAGCATTTT
TRBJ1-5	TRBV6-2/TRBV6-3	-	-	CASSYPESRSNQPQHF	TGTGCCAGCAGTTACCCCGAATCCCGCAGCAATCAGCCCCAGCATTTT
TRBJ1-2	TRBV2	few	-	CASSESTANVRGYTF	TGTGCCAGCAGTGAATCGACAGCTAATGTGCGAGGCTACACCTTC
TRBJ1-4	TRBV7-9	many	-	CASSLPTAGDGKLFF	TGTGCCAGCAGCTTACCGACGGCGGGAGATGGAAAACTGTTTTTT
TRBJ2-1	TRBV29-1	few	TRBD2	CSSREGLAGFGEQFF	TGCAGCAGCAGGGAGGGACTAGCGGGGTTCGGTGAGCAGTTCTTC
TRBJ1-1	TRBV27	many	-	CASSPLGNTEAFF	TGTGCCAGCAGTCCCCTGGGGAACACTGAAGCTTTCTTT
TRBJ2-1	TRBV14	few	-	CASSQDLARFNEQFF	TGTGCCAGCAGCCAAGATCTTGCCCGATTCAATGAGCAGTTCTTC
TRBJ1-3	TRBV11-3	many	-	CASNLKTVTPVPFSGNTIYF	TGTGCCAGCAACTTAAAGACAGTTACTCCTGTACCATTCTCTGGAAACACCATATATTTT
TRBJ2-1	TRBV4-1	few	-	CASSPLLGETPHNEQFF	TGCGCCAGCAGCCCCTTATTAGGGGAAACCCCACACAATGAGCAGTTCTTC
TRBJ2-7	TRBV5-6	few	TRBD2	CASSSAGTSYEQYF	TGTGCCAGCAGCTCAGCGGGGACCTCTTACGAGCAGTACTTC
TRBJ1-5	TRBV28	few	-	CASRRQVTSNQPQHF	TGTGCCAGCAGAAGACAGGTTACTAGCAATCAGCCCCAGCATTTT
TRBJ2-7	TRBV20-1	-	-	CSARDNRAYEQYF	TGCAGTGCTAGAGATAACAGGGCCTACGAGCAGTACTTC
TRBJ2-7	TRBV5-1	-	-	CASSGPFYEQYF	TGCGCCAGCAGCGGGCCCTTCTACGAGCAGTACTTC
TRBJ2-1	TRBV5-1	few	-	CASSLVAGENNEQFF	TGCGCCAGCAGCTTGGTGGCAGGGGAAAACAATGAGCAGTTCTTC
TRBJ2-1	TRBV3-1	few	TRBD1	CASSPFGDRGLGRQFF	TGTGCCAGCAGCCCGTTTGGGGACAGGGGGCTAGGGAGACAGTTCTTC
TRBJ2-5	TRBV29-1	many	-	CSVEDLGSWVSGRETQYF	TGCAGCGTTGAAGATCTTGGGTCATGGGTTAGCGGCAGAGAGACCCAGTACTTC
TRBJ1-6	TRBV7-8	few	-	CASSLDRNSPLHF	TGTGCCAGCAGCTTAGACAGAAATTCACCCCTCCACTTT
TRBJ2-7	TRBV4-2	few	TRBD1	CASSQELRGQGLREQYF	TGTGCCAGCAGCCAAGAGCTTAGGGGACAGGGGCTTCGTGAGCAGTACTTC
TRBJ2-1	TRBV7-8	many	-	CASSSGRSSSYNEQFF	TGTGCCAGCAGCTCGGGGAGGTCTAGCTCCTACAATGAGCAGTTCTTC
TRBJ1-1	TRBV6-6	-	-	CASSYANARGMNTEAFF	TGTGCCAGCAGTTACGCCAATGCCAGAGGTATGAACACTGAAGCTTTCTTT
TRBJ1-3	TRBV15	-	-	CATSREEEISGNTIYF	TGTGCCACCAGCAGAGAGGAGGAAATCTCTGGAAACACCATATATTTT
TRBJ1-1	TRBV14	few	-	CASSQGIMNTEAFF	TGTGCCAGCAGCCAAGGGATTATGAACACTGAAGCTTTCTTT
TRBJ1-1	TRBV20-1	-	-	CSAREETEAFF	TGCAGTGCTAGGGAGGAAACTGAAGCTTTCTTT
TRBJ1-5	TRBV12-3/TRBV12-4	few	-	CASSLFSGSPQHF	TGTGCCAGCAGTCTATTTTCAGGGTCGCCCCAGCATTTT
TRBJ2-3	TRBV2	-	TRBD1	CASRGDRGTDTQYF	TGTGCCAGCAGGGGGGACAGGGGCACAGATACGCAGTATTTT
TRBJ1-1	TRBV5-6	-	-	CASSFLRVANTEAFF	TGTGCCAGCAGCTTCTTAAGGGTGGCGAACACTGAAGCTTTCTTT